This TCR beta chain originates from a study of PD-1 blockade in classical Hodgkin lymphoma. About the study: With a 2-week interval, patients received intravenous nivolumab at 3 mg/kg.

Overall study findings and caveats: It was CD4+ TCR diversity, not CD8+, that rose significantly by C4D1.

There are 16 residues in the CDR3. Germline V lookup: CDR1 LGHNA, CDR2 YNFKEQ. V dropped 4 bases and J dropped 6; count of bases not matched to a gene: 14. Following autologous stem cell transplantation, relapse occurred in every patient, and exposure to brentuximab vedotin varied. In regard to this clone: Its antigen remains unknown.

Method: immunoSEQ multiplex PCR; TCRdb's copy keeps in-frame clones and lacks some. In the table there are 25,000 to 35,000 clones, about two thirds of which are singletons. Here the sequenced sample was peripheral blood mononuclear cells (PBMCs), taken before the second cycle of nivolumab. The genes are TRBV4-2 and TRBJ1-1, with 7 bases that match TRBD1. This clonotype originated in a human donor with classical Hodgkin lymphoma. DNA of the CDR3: TGTGCCAGCAGCCGACAAGAGACAGGGTCGGAGTCTGAAGCTTTCTTT. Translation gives CASSRQETGSESEAFF.